This T cell receptor (beta chain) was retrieved from a study of blood T cell repertoires in COVID-19. Study context: The United States, Italy and Spain were the sources of the acute and convalescent COVID-19 samples.

Per the authors' pipeline: Quantification of nucleated cells was approximated via reference gene primer amplification. The method was immunoSEQ multiplex PCR; TCRdb's version includes in-frame clones alone and lacks a portion of them. The D gene and trimming were derived from the DNA, and the V and J assignments and clone size from that table. The sample consists of about 190,000 clones, around 84% of them appearing once. Participants were aged about 18 to 89 years from approximately 24 US areas. Clinical histories supplied by participants themselves formed the basis of cohort assignment. Germline assignment: CDR1 LGHDT and CDR2 YNNKEL (reference sequence). V was pared by 1 base and J by 5 bases, with 2 bases of the junction left unmatched. CDR3 length equals 14 residues.

The sequence was collected from a woman in her twenties or thirties who had been exposed to COVID-19. V is TRBV3-1 (or the pseudogene TRBV3-2) and J is TRBJ1-1; 9 nucleotides match TRBD1. Input material: PBMCs or T cells enriched from blood (not recorded which). The CDR3 DNA sequence: TGTGCCAGCAGCCAAGGACAGGGGGAGACTGAAGCTTTCTTT. Its translation: CASSQGQGETEAFF.